This TCR beta chain was recorded in a study of STAT5B mutations in CD4+ large granular lymphocyte leukemia. Overall study findings and caveats: About 26% of private leukemic clonotypes occurred rarely in other patients' non-leukemic repertoires. 8/27 top patient clones versus 2/35 control clones were TRBV06-family.

Profiled with immunoSEQ multiplex PCR; TCRdb holds only in-frame clones, not every one. The table includes about 35,000 clones, 55% to 80% detected once. This CDR3 contains 16 residues. The germline CDR1 and CDR2 sequences are SNHLY and FYNNEI. Germline trimming cut 6 bases from V and 3 bases from J; bases unmatched to any gene: 8. Turning to this clone: Its antigen is still unknown.

The chain joins TRBV2 to TRBJ1-3, with 10 bases that match TRBD1. The sequencing sample was made of CD4+ T cells from blood buffy coats. The TCR comes from a human donor in good health. The CDR3 loop reads CASRPGQGVGGNTIYF. In nucleotides, the CDR3 is TGTGCCAGCAGGCCCGGACAGGGGGTGGGTGGAAACACCATATATTTT.